One sample yielded the 25 T cell receptor beta chains listed below, sequenced in a study of blood T cell repertoires in COVID-19. Using immunoSEQ multiplex PCR, the repertoire was profiled, and TCRdb retains in-frame clones only, with some absent. This table has approximately 340,000 clones, roughly 90% appearing once. The source material was peripheral blood. These receptors originate from a young man with COVID-19, enrolled during active disease.

V is TRBV4-2 and J is TRBJ1-4; unclear D gene. Trimming removed 0 bases at V and 6 bases at J, with 14 bases between. The CDR3 length is 16 residues. Looked up from germline, CDR1 is LGHNA and CDR2 is YNFKEQ. This CDR3 is CASSQDGGGFYEKLFF. CDR3 nucleotides: TGTGCCAGCAGCCAAGATGGAGGAGGTTTTTATGAAAAACTGTTTTTT.

The chain recombines TRBV19 with TRBJ1-1; TRBD1 aligns across 9 bases. With 11 bases clipped from V and 1 base from J, the junction kept 5 bases outside the gene matches. The germline CDR1 and CDR2 sequences are LNHDA and SQIVND (reference sequence). This CDR3 contains 13 residues. The CDR3: CASGTGRNTEAFF. The DNA for the CDR3 is TGTGCCTCAGGGACAGGGAGGAACACTGAAGCTTTCTTT.

The J gene is TRBJ1-4, the V gene TRBV7-9; perhaps TRBD1 as D (6 bases). CDR3 length equals 17 residues. Looked up from germline, CDR1 is SEHNR and CDR2 is FQNEAQ (reference sequence). V gave up 5 bases and J gave up 5 bases, with 21 bases separating them. CDR3 loop: CASSRSSSRGRNEKLFF. The CDR3 DNA reads as TGTGCCAGCAGCCGATCGTCTAGCAGGGGACGAAATGAAAAACTGTTTTTT.

The V gene is TRBV3-1 (or the pseudogene TRBV3-2), the J gene TRBJ2-1; 7 bases fit TRBD2. J gave up 6 bases and V 3 bases, and 5 bases lay outside the gene matches. Germline CDR1 and CDR2: LGHDT and YNNKEL (reference sequence). CDR3 size: 14 residues. CDR3 in DNA: TGTGCCAGCAGCCACGGGACTAACATCAATGAGCAGTTCTTC. It specifies CASSHGTNINEQFF.

The chain carries TRBV5-4 and TRBJ1-2, with D possibly TRBD1 on 5 matching bases. The CDR3 sequence is 17 residues long. CDR1 is SGHNT and CDR2 is YYREEE in the germline V gene (reference sequence). Trimming cost V 3 bases and J 2 bases, with 20 bases left between them. The CDR3 sequence: CASSSQMGGAPNYGYTF. In nucleotides, the CDR3 is TGTGCCAGCAGCTCTCAGATGGGCGGGGCACCAAACTATGGCTACACCTTC.

The chain employs TRBV24-1 and TRBJ2-7, with a tentative D call TRBD2 (6 bases). The CDR3 loop spans 13 amino acids. Trimming pared 6 bases from V and 7 bases from J, leaving 15 bases between. Germline V gene data show CDR1 as KGHDR and CDR2 as SFDVKD. Written as DNA, the CDR3 is TGTGCCACCAGTCCAGCAGAGGCGGGGGAGCAGTACTTC. Translating it yields CATSPAEAGEQYF.

This clone occurred a few times. The V call is TRBV6-2 or TRBV6-3, the J call TRBJ1-2, with D unresolved. This CDR3 has 14 residues. Germline loops: CDR1 MNHEY, CDR2 SVGEGT. Trimming cost V 3 bases and J 9 bases, with 17 bases left between them. CDR3 DNA sequence: TGTGCCAGCAGTTATCCTCCGCCAGTTGATCGCTACACCTTC. It codes for CASSYPPPVDRYTF.

This chain uses TRBV18 with TRBJ2-7; D ambiguous. Trimming left V 6 bases short and J 0 bases short, with 9 bases between. The CDR3 has 13 residues. Germline V gene lookup returns CDR1 KGHSH and CDR2 LQKENI. CDR3 bases: TGTGCCAGCTCCCCCATCAGCTCCTACGAGCAGTACTTC. Its translation is CASSPISSYEQYF.

The CDR3 protein is CAWSREDRDSYEQYF. The CDR3 DNA reads as TGTGCCTGGAGTCGGGAGGACAGAGACTCCTACGAGCAGTACTTC. The gene calls are TRBV30 and TRBJ2-7, with D possibly being TRBD2 (7 bases). The CDR3 contains 15 residues. CDR1 and CDR2 (germline): GTSNPN, SVGIG (reference sequence). V was trimmed by 2 bases and J by 0 bases, leaving 14 bases between them.

CDR3 DNA: TGTGCCAGCAGTTTGAGTCAGGTGGCTGAAGCTTTCTTT. Protein sequence: CASSLSQVAEAFF. The rearrangement joins TRBV12-3 or TRBV12-4 to TRBJ1-1; D gene unclear. V was shortened by 3 bases and J by 6 bases, with 11 bases between the two germline ends. The CDR3 consists of 13 residues.

The rearrangement links TRBV28 to TRBJ1-2; D may be TRBD1 (6 bases). Germline V lookup: CDR1 MDHEN, CDR2 SYDVKM. This CDR3 has 13 residues. The V gene lost 4 bases and the J gene lost 6 bases, with 12 bases spanning the gap. As DNA, the CDR3 is TGTGCCAGCAGTTCGGGACACATGGATGGCTACACCTTC. Translating gives CASSSGHMDGYTF.

This clone was observed once. This rearrangement joins TRBV29-1 to TRBJ1-1; D remains unclear. CDR3 size: 15 residues. In germline, CDR1 is SQVTM, CDR2 ANQGSEA. Trimming removed 4 bases from V and 4 bases from J, with 19 bases in between. CDR3 residues: CSVAGFGSGGTEAFF. The CDR3, as DNA: TGCAGCGTTGCCGGGTTTGGGTCAGGAGGCACTGAAGCTTTCTTT.

The chain recombines TRBV2 with TRBJ1-1, with D perhaps TRBD1 (6 bases). The CDR3 runs 12 residues. Trimming removed 2 bases from V and 6 bases from J, with 7 bases in between. The germline CDR1 and CDR2 sequences are SNHLY and FYNNEI. The CDR3 reads CASSEQGPEAFF. The CDR3 DNA reads as TGTGCCAGCAGTGAACAGGGGCCTGAAGCTTTCTTT.

This chain links TRBV9 with TRBJ1-2, with D possibly being TRBD1 (6 bases). The V end was cut by 7 bases, the J end by 0 bases, with 25 bases between. The CDR3 runs 18 residues. CDR1 and CDR2 (germline): SGDLS, YYNGEE. DNA of the CDR3: TGTGCCAGCTCCCACCCCGTCGGGGAGGGGGTCGCTAACTATGGCTACACCTTC. It yields the protein CASSHPVGEGVANYGYTF. The whole variable domain, remainder taken from reference TRBV9 and TRBJ1-2, is DSGVTQTPKHLITATGQRVTLRCSPRSGDLSVYWYQQSLDQGLQFLIQYYNGEERAKGNILERFSAQQFPDLHSELNLSSLELGDSALYFCASSHPVGEGVANYGYTFGSGTRLTVV.

CDR3 coding DNA: TGTGCCAGCAGTTTATCGGGACACAACTACGAGCAGTACTTC. This translates into CASSLSGHNYEQYF. This chain connects TRBV27 to TRBJ2-7; D is possibly TRBD1 (6 bases). Trimming left V 0 bases short and J 3 bases short, with 9 bases between. Germline V lookup: CDR1 MNHEY, CDR2 SMNVEV (reference sequence). The CDR3 loop spans 14 amino acids.

The rearrangement links TRBV6-6 to TRBJ2-1, with D possibly being TRBD1 (5 bases). In germline, CDR1 is MNHNY, CDR2 SVGAGI (reference sequence). The V end lost 8 bases, the J end lost 0 bases, and 17 bases lay between the germline ends. The length of the CDR3 is 16 residues. The CDR3 protein is CASLSRGQSSYNEQFF. CDR3 in DNA: TGTGCCAGCTTATCAAGGGGTCAGAGCTCCTACAATGAGCAGTTCTTC.

This clone has a single count. The chain employs TRBV14 and TRBJ1-1; 11 bases map to TRBD1. This CDR3 is 15 amino acids long. The V gene's germline CDR1 is SGHDN and CDR2 FVKESK. V dropped 4 bases and J dropped 4; count of bases not matched to a gene: 5. CDR3 amino acids: CASSLGTGGGTEAFF. Written as DNA, the CDR3 is TGTGCCAGCAGCCTCGGGACAGGGGGAGGCACTGAAGCTTTCTTT. The variable domain in full, completed from reference TRBV14 and TRBJ1-1, reads EAGVTQFPSHSVIEKGQTVTLRCDPISGHDNLYWYRRVMGKEIKFLLHFVKESKQDESGMPNNRFLAERTGGTYSTLKVQPAELEDSGVYFCASSLGTGGGTEAFFGQGTRLTVV.

The chain combines TRBV7-2 with TRBJ2-3, with D perhaps matching TRBD1 (6 bases). The V end was cut by 2 bases, the J end by 0 bases, with 9 bases between. Germline CDR1 SGHTA, CDR2 FQGNSA. The CDR3 contains 15 residues. CDR3 residues: CASSLHRESTDTQYF. Written as DNA, the CDR3 is TGTGCCAGCAGCTTACACAGGGAGAGCACAGATACGCAGTATTTT.

CDR3 in DNA: TGTGCCAGCAGAAAATCCGGACAGGCAAATTATGGCTACACCTTC. Translation gives CASRKSGQANYGYTF. V gene TRBV3-1 (or the pseudogene TRBV3-2) combines with J gene TRBJ1-2; TRBD1 matches at 7 bases. This CDR3 region has 15 residues. From germline, CDR1 is LGHDT and CDR2 YNNKEL (reference sequence). The V segment lost 6 bases and the J segment 5 bases; nucleotides outside the gene matches: 12.

CDR3 protein: CASSAAWGRTDTQYF. CDR3 DNA: TGTGCCAGCAGCGCAGCCTGGGGCCGCACAGATACGCAGTATTTT. The chain has TRBV9 and TRBJ2-3, with D perhaps TRBD1 (5 bases). CDR3 length: 15 amino acids. The V and J ends lost 3 bases and 1 base respectively, with 12 bases between them. Germline V lookup: CDR1 SGDLS, CDR2 YYNGEE.

The chain links TRBV2 to TRBJ2-5, with D possibly matching TRBD1 (6 bases). CDR3 length equals 16 residues. V lost 0 bases and J 5 bases, leaving 16 bases between the germline ends. CDR1 and CDR2 (germline): SNHLY, FYNNEI. CDR3: CASSEAAQGGQETQYF. DNA of the CDR3: TGTGCCAGCAGTGAAGCGGCGCAAGGGGGTCAGGAGACCCAGTACTTC.

The V call is TRBV7-3, the J call TRBJ2-2, with TRBD2 matching over 8 bases. The CDR3 consists of 16 residues. V trimming: 8 bases; J trimming: 5 bases; junction bases outside the gene matches: 13. CDR1 and CDR2 from the germline V gene are SGHTA and FQGTGA. In DNA, the CDR3 is TGTGCCAGCTCCTACTGGGGGATAGCGGGAACCGGGGAGCTGTTTTTT. Its translation: CASSYWGIAGTGELFF.

The chain combines TRBV6-5 with TRBJ1-1, with 7 bases identical to TRBD1. The CDR3 has 15 amino acids. Per the germline V gene, CDR1 is MNHEY and CDR2 is SVGAGI. V was clipped by 7 bases and J by 3 bases; unmatched bases: 11. The CDR3 loop is CASTRGGGADTEAFF. The DNA of the CDR3 is TGTGCCAGCACGAGAGGGGGCGGGGCGGACACTGAAGCTTTCTTT.

V is TRBV18 and J is TRBJ1-2; D gene ambiguous. Trimming removed 0 bases from V and 5 bases from J, with 10 bases in between. The CDR3 consists of 14 residues. In germline, CDR1 is KGHSH, CDR2 LQKENI. CDR3 residues: CASSPPSFRYGYTF. In DNA form, the CDR3 reads TGTGCCAGCTCACCACCCTCGTTTCGGTATGGCTACACCTTC.

The chain uses TRBV9 and TRBJ2-1; 7 bases agree with TRBD2. J gave up 8 bases and V 4 bases, and 9 bases lay outside the gene matches. CDR1 is SGDLS and CDR2 is YYNGEE in the germline V gene. The CDR3 loop spans 14 amino acids. The DNA of the CDR3 is TGTGCCAGCAGCTCCCCAATCGGGGGGTATGAGCAGTTCTTC. This translates into CASSSPIGGYEQFF.